This T cell receptor beta chain was captured by sequencing in a study of T cell clones after liver transplantation. With 8 bases clipped from V and 3 bases from J, the junction kept 4 bases outside the gene matches. The CDR3 is 14 amino acids. Germline assignment: CDR1 MNHNS and CDR2 SASEGT. The table came from immunoSEQ multiplex PCR; TCRdb's copy has only in-frame clones and leaves some out. The sample lists approximately 72,000 clones; around 90% were seen once. This material consisted of CD4+ T cells from blood, taken before liver transplant. The clonotype comes from a human donor who received a liver transplant. V usage is TRBV6-1 and J usage is TRBJ2-1; TRBD2 matches at 10 bases. The chain's CDR3 is CASPKREGYNEQFF. The CDR3, as DNA: TGTGCCAGCCCAAAGCGGGAGGGCTACAATGAGCAGTTCTTC.